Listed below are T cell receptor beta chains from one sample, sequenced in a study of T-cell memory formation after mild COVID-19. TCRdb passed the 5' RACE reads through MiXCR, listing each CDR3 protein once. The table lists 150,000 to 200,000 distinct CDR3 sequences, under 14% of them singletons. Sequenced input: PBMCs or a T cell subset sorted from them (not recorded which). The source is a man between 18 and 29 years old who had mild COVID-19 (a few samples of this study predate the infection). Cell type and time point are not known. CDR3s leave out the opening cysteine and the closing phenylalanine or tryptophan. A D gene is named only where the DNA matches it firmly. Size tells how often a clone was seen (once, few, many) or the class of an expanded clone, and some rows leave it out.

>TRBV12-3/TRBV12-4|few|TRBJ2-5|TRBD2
ASSRPLAGGETQY
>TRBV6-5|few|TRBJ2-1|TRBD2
ASSTSGGAGEQF
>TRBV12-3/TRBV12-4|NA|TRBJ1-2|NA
ASRRIGGYGYT
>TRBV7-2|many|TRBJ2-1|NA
ASSLVRDEVF
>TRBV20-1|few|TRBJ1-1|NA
SARKEGGTEAF
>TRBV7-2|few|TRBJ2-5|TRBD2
ASSLGTSRETQY
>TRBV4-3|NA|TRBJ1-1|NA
ASSQDFFPGTRAEAF
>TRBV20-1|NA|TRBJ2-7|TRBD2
SASQGGSPYEQY
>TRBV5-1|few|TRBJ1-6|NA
ASTGEGLSPLH
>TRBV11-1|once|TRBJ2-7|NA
ASSWGQGPFEQY
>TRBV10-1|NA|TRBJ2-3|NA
ASTSQGNPTDTQY
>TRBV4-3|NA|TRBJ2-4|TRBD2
ASSGRAGGTPFKGNIQY
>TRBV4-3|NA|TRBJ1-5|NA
ASSQDGDQPQH
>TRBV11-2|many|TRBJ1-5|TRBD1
ASSQDRDQPQH
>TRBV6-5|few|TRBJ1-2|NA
ASSGGGGYGYT
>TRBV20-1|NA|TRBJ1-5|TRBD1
SAPHRQGEYQPQH
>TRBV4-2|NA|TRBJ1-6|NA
ASSQDLAGETPLH
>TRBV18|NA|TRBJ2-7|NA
ASSPERGGSGEQY
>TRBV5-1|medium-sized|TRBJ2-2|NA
ASSLGNTGELF
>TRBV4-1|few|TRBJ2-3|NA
ASSQDQAAVDTQY
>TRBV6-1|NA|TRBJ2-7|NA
ATEPGTSLYEQY
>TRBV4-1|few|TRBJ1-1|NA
ASSQEGYRASF
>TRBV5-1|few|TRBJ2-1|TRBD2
ASSFRAGNNEQF
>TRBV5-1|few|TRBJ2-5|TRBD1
ASSRDRGEETQY
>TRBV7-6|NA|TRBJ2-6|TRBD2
ASSLALWTSGVDSGANVLT
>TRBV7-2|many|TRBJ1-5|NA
ASSLRVQEQPQH
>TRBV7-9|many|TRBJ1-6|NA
ASSQMADNSPLH
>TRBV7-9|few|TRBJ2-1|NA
ASSALYNEQF
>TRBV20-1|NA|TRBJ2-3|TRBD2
SASPLSGGDTQY
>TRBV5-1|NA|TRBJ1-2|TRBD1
ASSNTGALDGYT
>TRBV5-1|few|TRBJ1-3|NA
ASSLVAEGGNTIY
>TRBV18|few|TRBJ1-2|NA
ASSPLRGSQIYV
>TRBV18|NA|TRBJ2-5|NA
ASSPPRERETQY
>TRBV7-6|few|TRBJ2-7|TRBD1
ASSLDAGTGDYEQY
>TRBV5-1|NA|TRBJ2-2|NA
ASSLGYGSTGELF
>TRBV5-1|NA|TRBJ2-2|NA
ASSPSHRVTGELF
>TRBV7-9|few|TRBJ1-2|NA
ASSPQRYGYT
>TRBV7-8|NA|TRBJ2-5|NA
ASSVSQETQY